The present entry profiles one T cell receptor beta chain with its context. Its antigen remains unidentified. These data belong to a study of blood T cells in healthy people across ages. Healthy individuals of Caucasian origin from Russia, aged roughly 6 to 100, served as donors. Each sample used at least 6 million PBMCs. General study points: Age showed a roughly linear inverse relationship with TCR beta diversity per million T cells.

The use of a sample-barcoded 5' primer and a J-beta primer mix characterized a second PCR of about 6 to 11 cycles. A template-switch adaptor containing 12 random nucleotides labeled each cDNA molecule. In TCRdb, the 5' RACE reads were re-called with MiXCR into one record per CDR3 protein. This sample carries 780,000 or so distinct CDR3 sequences, roughly three fifths of them seen once, and the ten largest clones take approximately 24%. The V end lost 8 bases, the J end lost 2 bases, and 25 bases lay between the germline ends. The V gene's germline CDR1 is MNHEY and CDR2 SMNVEV (reference sequence). The CDR3 length is 17 residues.

This sequence joins TRBV27 and TRBJ2-7, with a possible D match to TRBD2 (6 bases). The material sequenced was blood. The receptor's source is a man in his forties in good health. The CDR3 DNA follows: TGTGCCAGCGGCCTCGGGGGAGGTCGACAAACTACCTACGAGCAGTACTTC. Its translation is CASGLGGGRQTTYEQYF.